The 5 T cell receptor beta chains in this list originate from one sample, sequenced in a study of shared clonotypes between healthy human individuals. Sequencing used immunoSEQ multiplex PCR; TCRdb keeps in-frame clones, though not all of them. The sample shows a few million clones, more than 85% of them seen only once. Sequencing was carried out using naive CD4+ T cells from PBMCs. Stated subset: CD45RA+ positively selected. The receptors originated from a man between 18 and 35 years old in good health. Some clones in this sample may be carry-over from other donors' samples.

The chain links TRBV10-3 to TRBJ1-2; D is unclear. Germline CDR1 and CDR2: ENHRY and SYGVKD. The CDR3 is 14 residues long. The V gene lost 0 bases and the J gene lost 4 bases, with 9 bases spanning the gap. Here the CDR3 DNA reads TGTGCCATCAGTGAGTCTTCGGAAGGCTATGGCTACACCTTC. Protein product: CAISESSEGYGYTF.

V gene TRBV28 combines with J gene TRBJ2-1; 8 bases agree with TRBD2. V was clipped by 5 bases and J by 8 bases; unmatched bases: 17. From germline, CDR1 is MDHEN and CDR2 SYDVKM. The CDR3 totals 17 residues. The DNA of the CDR3 is TGTGCCAGCAGTCGGACGGGAGCGGGAGCTAGTTCCCATGAGCAGTTCTTC. This translates into CASSRTGAGASSHEQFF.

This clone occurred once. J is TRBJ2-3 and V is TRBV28; D is perhaps TRBD1 (6 bases). In germline, CDR1 is MDHEN, CDR2 SYDVKM. V was shortened by 2 bases and J by 11 bases, with 14 bases between the two germline ends. The CDR3 is 13 residues long. The CDR3 nucleotides are TGTGCCAGCAGTTTACAGGGGCAGCCGGGGCAGTATTTT. Translated: CASSLQGQPGQYF.

A word on this clone: Other DNA sequences from this sample encode an identical CDR3 as well. The genes are TRBV2 and TRBJ2-2; D is unresolved. From germline, CDR1 is SNHLY and CDR2 FYNNEI. V was cut by 4 bases and J by 3 bases, with 6 bases left in between. The CDR3 totals 13 residues. The CDR3, as DNA: TGTGCCAGCAGTGCGATACACACCGGGGAGCTGTTTTTT. Residues: CASSAIHTGELFF.

The chain is built from TRBV6-5 and TRBJ1-5; D gene ambiguous. Trimming shortened V by 8 bases and J by 1 base, and 12 bases separated the two germline ends. Germline V lookup: CDR1 MNHEY, CDR2 SVGAGI. The CDR3 spans 14 residues. The CDR3 sequence: CASGETGSNQPQHF. The CDR3, as DNA: TGTGCCAGCGGTGAGACGGGCAGCAATCAGCCCCAGCATTTT.